This TCR beta chain was profiled in a study of T cell repertoires in cytomegalovirus infection. Study-wide background: Evidence of both CMV infection and a matching HLA type came from public TCR beta signatures. Study-level results: Dominating the ex vivo response were TCR beta clonotypes that were CMV-specific and HLA-C-restricted. Carriers of CMV and the relevant HLA type were discriminated by public TCR beta frequency.

One entry per CDR3 protein, called by TCRdb with MiXCR from the reads. The data contain about 830,000 distinct CDR3 sequences, less than 35% of them singletons. Notes on this clonotype: Its antigen is as yet unknown.

From germline, CDR1 is DFQATT and CDR2 SNEGSKA (reference sequence). CDR3 size: 15 residues. Trimming at V came to 8 bases and at J to 0 bases, leaving 7 bases not matched to a gene. The receptor was isolated from a human donor in good health (CMV status not recorded). Some clones in this sample may be carry-over from other donors' samples. The gene calls are TRBV20-1 and TRBJ1-3; 10 bases are shared with TRBD1. This specimen was cultured CD8+ T cells from PBMCs, taken from culture after CMV antigen stimulation. The CDR3 nucleotides are TGCAGTAGTCTGGACAGGGGGAGCTCTGGAAACACCATATATTTT. This translates into CSSLDRGSSGNTIYF.